This T cell receptor (beta chain) was recovered during a study of T cell repertoires in cytomegalovirus infection (dated by TCRdb to between 2018 and 2021). About the full investigation: Alongside well-studied HLA-B-restricted epitopes, the peptide stimulations were aimed at recently identified HLA-C-restricted CMV epitopes, whose presentation resists viral immunomodulation. The HLA type of each donor mattered for the analysis, because public TCR beta signatures pointed to carriage of CMV infection along with the matching HLA type.

Sequencer: Illumina HiSeq 1500. TCRdb handled the public reads itself, with Q25 trimming in fastp and clone calling in MiXCR, and kept productive beta chains. All rows with the same CDR3 protein become a single entry with the most common DNA and genes. The sample table shows around 900,000 distinct CDR3 sequences, and roughly 31% are seen once. The ten largest clones add up to 13% of the sample. About this clonotype itself: Its specific antigen is unknown. No quality values exist for individual bases; no much larger clone is one base distant.

The treatment or condition label on this specimen signifies: in vitro stimulation with specific CMV peptide epitopes to enrich CMV-specific T cells. Overall results and qualifications from the work: The ex vivo response was dominated by HLA-C-restricted CMV-specific TCR beta clonotypes, and the single most frequent clonotype in two of eight donors was supplied by these HLA-C-restricted clonotypes. Carriers of CMV infection plus the relevant HLA type were discriminated by the cumulative frequency of public TCR beta family members in the study cohort and in an independent 352-donor cohort.

The TCR comes from a human donor in good health (CMV status not recorded). Some clones in this sample may be carry-over from other donors' samples. The sample here was cultured CD8+ T cells from PBMCs, taken from culture after CMV antigen stimulation.

This receptor has the CDR3 CASRGIYNEQFF. The DNA reads TGTGCCAGCCGGGGGATCTACAATGAGCAGTTCTTC. The chain was built from TRBV5-5 and TRBJ2-1, with TRBD2 tentatively as D gene (6 bases match). The germline V gene (reference sequence) gives CDR1 as SGHKS and CDR2 as YYEKEE. Including the terminal cysteine and phenylalanine, the CDR3 comprises 12 residues. Only the CDR3 portion is preserved as DNA: 36 bases, with reading frame beginning at the first base. A distance of 8 bases separates the germline ends of V and J, which lose 7 bases and 3 bases respectively. Here the CDR3 is joined to the reference TRBV5-5 and TRBJ2-1 genes, and the full variable domain is: DAGVTQSPTHLIKTRGQQVTLRCSPISGHKSVSWYQQVLGQGPQFIFQYYEKEERGRGNFPDRFSARQFPNYSSELNVNALLLGDSALYLCASRGIYNEQFFGPGTRLTVL.